This T cell receptor beta chain was identified during a study of siplizumab effects on memory and regulatory T cells. Study-wide results and caveats: Apparently key alloresponse contributors, naive T cells also seemed more diverse than memory cells. Siplizumab, the agent tested, significantly reduced alloreactive sequences traceable to unstimulated CD4+ memory cells. A naive or memory phenotype could not be assigned to roughly 80-97% of the proliferating CD4+ or CD8+ clones.

J lost 6 bases, V lost 3 bases, and 10 bases had no gene match. Germline values: CDR1 MNHNS, CDR2 SASEGT. The CDR3 has 15 residues. The assay was immunoSEQ multiplex PCR, and TCRdb's table has in-frame clones only and misses some. The sample has approximately 100,000 clones, 75% to 95% seen once. Concerning this clone: Antigen unknown.

The rearrangement uses TRBV6-1 and TRBJ2-7; 8 bases line up with TRBD2. The sample taken for sequencing was CD4+ T cells sorted from blood. The TCR sequence derives from a human donor in good health. Some clones in this sample may be carry-over from other donors' samples. The CDR3 DNA sequence: TGTGCCAGCAGTGAGCCCGGACTAGCAGCGAGCGAGCAGTACTTC. The encoded protein is CASSEPGLAASEQYF.